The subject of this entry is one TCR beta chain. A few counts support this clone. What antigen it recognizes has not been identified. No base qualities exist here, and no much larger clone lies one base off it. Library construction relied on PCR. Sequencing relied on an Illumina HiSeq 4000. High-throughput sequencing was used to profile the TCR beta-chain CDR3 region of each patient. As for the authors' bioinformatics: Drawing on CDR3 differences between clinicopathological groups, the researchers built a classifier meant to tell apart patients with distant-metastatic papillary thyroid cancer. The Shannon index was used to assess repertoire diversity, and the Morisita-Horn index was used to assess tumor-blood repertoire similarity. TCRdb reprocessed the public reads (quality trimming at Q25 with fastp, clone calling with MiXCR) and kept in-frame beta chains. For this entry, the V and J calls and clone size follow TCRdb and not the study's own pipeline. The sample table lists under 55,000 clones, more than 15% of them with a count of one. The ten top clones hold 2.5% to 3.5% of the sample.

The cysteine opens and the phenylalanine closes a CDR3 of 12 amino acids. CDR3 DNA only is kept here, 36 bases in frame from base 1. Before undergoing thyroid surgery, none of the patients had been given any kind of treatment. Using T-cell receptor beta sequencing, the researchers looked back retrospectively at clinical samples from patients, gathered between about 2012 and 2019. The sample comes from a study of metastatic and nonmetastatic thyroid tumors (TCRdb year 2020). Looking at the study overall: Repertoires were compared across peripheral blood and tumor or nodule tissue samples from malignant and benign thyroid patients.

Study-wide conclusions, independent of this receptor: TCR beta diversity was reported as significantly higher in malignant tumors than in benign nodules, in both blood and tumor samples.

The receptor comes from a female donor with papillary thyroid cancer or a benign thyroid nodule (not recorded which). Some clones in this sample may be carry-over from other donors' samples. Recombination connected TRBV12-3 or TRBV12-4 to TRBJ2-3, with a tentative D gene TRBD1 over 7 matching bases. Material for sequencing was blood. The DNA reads TGTGAAAGCAGGGGGGTCCTGGGTACGCAGTATTTT. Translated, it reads CESRGVLGTQYF.